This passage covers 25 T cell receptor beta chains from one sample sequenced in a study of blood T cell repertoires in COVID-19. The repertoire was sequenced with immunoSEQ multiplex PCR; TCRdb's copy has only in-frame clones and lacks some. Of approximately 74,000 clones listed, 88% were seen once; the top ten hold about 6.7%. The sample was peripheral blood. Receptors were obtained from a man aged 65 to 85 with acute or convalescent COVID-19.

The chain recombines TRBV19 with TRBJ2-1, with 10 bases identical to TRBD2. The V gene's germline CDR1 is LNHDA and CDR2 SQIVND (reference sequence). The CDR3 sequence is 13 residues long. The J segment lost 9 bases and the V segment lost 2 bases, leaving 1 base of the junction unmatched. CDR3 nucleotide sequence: TGTGCCAGTAGTATACTAGCGGGAGCTGAGCAGTTCTTC. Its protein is CASSILAGAEQFF.

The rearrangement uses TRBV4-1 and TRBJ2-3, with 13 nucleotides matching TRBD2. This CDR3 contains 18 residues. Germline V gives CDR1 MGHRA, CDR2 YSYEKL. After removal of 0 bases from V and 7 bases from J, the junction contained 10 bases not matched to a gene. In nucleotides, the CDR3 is TGCGCCAGCAGCCAAGATCCTGGTACTAGCGGGGGGGTGAATACGCAGTATTTT. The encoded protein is CASSQDPGTSGGVNTQYF.

CDR3 loop: CASSHYLLGDYGYTF. In DNA, the CDR3 is TGTGCCAGCAGCCACTACCTGTTAGGGGACTATGGCTACACCTTC. The chain combines TRBV3-1 (or the pseudogene TRBV3-2) with TRBJ1-2; tentatively, D is TRBD1 (5 bases). Germline V gene lookup returns CDR1 LGHDT and CDR2 YNNKEL (reference sequence). V was trimmed by 3 bases and J by 3 bases, leaving 14 bases between them. This CDR3 region has 15 residues.

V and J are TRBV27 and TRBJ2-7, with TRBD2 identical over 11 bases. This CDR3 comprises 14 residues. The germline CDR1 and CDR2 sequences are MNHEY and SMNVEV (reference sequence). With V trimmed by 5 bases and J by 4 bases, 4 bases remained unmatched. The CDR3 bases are TGTGCCAGCAGTCGTAGCGGGGGGGCTTACGAGCAGTACTTC. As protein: CASSRSGGAYEQYF.

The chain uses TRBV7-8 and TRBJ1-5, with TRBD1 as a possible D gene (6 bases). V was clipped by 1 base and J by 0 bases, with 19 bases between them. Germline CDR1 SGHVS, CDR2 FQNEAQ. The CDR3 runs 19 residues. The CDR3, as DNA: TGTGCCAGCAGCTTAGTTGGGGTAATCAACAGGGTTAGCAATCAGCCCCAGCATTTT. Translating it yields CASSLVGVINRVSNQPQHF.

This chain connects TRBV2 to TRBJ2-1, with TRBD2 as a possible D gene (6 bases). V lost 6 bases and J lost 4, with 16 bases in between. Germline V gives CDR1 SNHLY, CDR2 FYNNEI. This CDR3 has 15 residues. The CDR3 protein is CASRETSRRYNEQFF. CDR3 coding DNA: TGTGCCAGCAGGGAAACTAGCCGGAGGTACAATGAGCAGTTCTTC.

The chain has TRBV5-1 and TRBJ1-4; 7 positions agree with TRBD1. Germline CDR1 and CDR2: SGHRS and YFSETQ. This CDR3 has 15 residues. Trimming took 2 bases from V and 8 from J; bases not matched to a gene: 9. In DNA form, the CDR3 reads TGCGCCAGCAGCTTTACAGGGGAAAAGGGAGAAAAACTGTTTTTT. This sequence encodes CASSFTGEKGEKLFF.

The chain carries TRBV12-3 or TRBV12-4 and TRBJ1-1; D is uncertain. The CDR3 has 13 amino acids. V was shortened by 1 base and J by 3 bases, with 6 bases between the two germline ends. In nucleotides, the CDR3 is TGTGCCAGCAGTTTAGGTTTCGACACTGAAGCTTTCTTT. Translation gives CASSLGFDTEAFF.

CDR3 sequence: CASSQGGLTYEQYF. Here the CDR3 DNA reads TGTGCCAGCAGCCAAGGGGGACTAACCTACGAGCAGTACTTC. This chain joins TRBV3-1 (or the pseudogene TRBV3-2) and TRBJ2-7; 7 nucleotides line up with TRBD2. With V trimmed by 1 base and J by 2 bases, 2 bases remained unmatched. Germline V gene sequence: CDR1 LGHDT, CDR2 YNNKEL (reference sequence). CDR3 length equals 14 residues.

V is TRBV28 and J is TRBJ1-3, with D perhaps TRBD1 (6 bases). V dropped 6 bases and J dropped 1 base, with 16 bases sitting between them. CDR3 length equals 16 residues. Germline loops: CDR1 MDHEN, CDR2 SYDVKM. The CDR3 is CASSSPGQESGNTIYF. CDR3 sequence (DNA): TGTGCCAGCAGCTCACCGGGACAAGAATCTGGAAACACCATATATTTT.

In DNA, the CDR3 is TGTGCCAGCGGGGGGACTAGCGGTCAGCAGTACTTC. It specifies CASGGTSGQQYF. The chain combines TRBV2 with TRBJ2-7; 11 positions agree with TRBD2. CDR1 is SNHLY and CDR2 is FYNNEI in the germline V gene. The CDR3 consists of 12 residues. J was trimmed by 8 bases and V by 8 bases; bases with no gene match: 5.

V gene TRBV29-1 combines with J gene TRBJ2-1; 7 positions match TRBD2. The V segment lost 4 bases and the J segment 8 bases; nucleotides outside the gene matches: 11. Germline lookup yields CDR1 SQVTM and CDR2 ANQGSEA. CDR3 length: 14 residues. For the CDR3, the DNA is TGCAGCGTTGCTTGGGGGAGGGCCACCGATGAGCAGTTCTTC. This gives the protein CSVAWGRATDEQFF.

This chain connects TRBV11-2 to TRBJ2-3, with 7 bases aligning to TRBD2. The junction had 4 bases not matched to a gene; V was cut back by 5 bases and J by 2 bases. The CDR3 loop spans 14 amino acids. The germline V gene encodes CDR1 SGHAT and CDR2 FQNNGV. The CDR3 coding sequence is TGTGCCAGCAGCCCGAGCGGGAACACAGATACGCAGTATTTT. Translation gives CASSPSGNTDTQYF.

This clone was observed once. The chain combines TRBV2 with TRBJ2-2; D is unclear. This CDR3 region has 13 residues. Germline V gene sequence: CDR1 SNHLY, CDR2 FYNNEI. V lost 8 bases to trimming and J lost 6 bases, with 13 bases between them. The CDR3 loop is CASEALRPGELFF. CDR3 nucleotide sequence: TGTGCCAGCGAGGCGCTTCGTCCCGGGGAGCTGTTTTTT.

The CDR3 region is CASSPGLAGGLATSTDTQYF. DNA of the CDR3: TGTGCCAGCAGCCCGGGTCTAGCGGGAGGTCTTGCTACTAGCACAGATACGCAGTATTTT. The J gene is TRBJ2-3, the V gene TRBV11-3, with 11 bases matching TRBD2. Germline CDR1 SGHNT, CDR2 YENEEA. The CDR3 is made up of 20 amino acids. V trimming: 5 bases; J trimming: 0 bases; junction bases outside the gene matches: 16.

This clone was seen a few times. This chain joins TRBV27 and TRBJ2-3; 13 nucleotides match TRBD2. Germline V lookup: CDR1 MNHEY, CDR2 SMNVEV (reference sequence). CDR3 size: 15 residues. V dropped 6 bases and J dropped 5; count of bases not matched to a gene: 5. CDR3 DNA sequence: TGTGCCAGCAGCTGGGGGACTAGCGGGGAAGATACGCAGTATTTT. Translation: CASSWGTSGEDTQYF.

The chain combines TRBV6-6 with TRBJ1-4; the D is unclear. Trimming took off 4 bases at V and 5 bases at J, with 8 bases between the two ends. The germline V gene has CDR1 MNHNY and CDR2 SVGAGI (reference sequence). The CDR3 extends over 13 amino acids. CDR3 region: CASSSIQNEKLFF. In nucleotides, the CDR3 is TGTGCCAGCAGTTCGATCCAGAATGAAAAACTGTTTTTT.

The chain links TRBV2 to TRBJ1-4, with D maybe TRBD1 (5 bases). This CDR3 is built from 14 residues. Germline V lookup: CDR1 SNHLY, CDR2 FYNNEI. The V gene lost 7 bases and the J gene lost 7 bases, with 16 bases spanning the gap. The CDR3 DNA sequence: TGTGCCAGCACCGCTCAGGGCTTGAGTGAAAAACTGTTTTTT. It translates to CASTAQGLSEKLFF.

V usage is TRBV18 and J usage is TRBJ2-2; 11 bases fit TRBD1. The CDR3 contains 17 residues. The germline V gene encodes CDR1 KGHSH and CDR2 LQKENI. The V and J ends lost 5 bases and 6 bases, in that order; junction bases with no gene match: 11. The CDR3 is CASSSLADRGLSGELFF. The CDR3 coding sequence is TGTGCCAGCTCATCCCTTGCGGACAGGGGGCTATCCGGGGAGCTGTTTTTT.

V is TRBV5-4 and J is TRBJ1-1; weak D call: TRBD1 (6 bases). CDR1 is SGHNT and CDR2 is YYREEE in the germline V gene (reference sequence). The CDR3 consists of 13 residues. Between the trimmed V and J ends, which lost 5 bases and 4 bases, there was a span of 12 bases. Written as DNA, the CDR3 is TGTGCCAGCAGGCGCGCGGGGGCCACTGAAGCTTTCTTT. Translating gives CASRRAGATEAFF.

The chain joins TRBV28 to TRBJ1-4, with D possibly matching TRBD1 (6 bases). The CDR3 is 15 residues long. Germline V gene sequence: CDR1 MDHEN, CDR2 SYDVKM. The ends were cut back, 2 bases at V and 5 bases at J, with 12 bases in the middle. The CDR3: CASSLAGAVNEKLFF. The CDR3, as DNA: TGTGCCAGCAGTTTAGCGGGGGCCGTAAATGAAAAACTGTTTTTT.

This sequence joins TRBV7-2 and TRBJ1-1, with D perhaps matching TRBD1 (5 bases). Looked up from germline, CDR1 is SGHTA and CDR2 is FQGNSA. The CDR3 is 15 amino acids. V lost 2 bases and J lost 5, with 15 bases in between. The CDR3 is CASSLQPGGGTEAFF. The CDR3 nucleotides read TGTGCCAGCAGCTTACAACCCGGGGGAGGGACTGAAGCTTTCTTT.

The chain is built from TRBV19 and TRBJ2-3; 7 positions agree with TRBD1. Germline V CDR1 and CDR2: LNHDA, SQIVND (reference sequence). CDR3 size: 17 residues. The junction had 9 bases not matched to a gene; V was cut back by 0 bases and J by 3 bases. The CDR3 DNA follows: TGTGCCAGTAGTATAGACAAGACAGGGTTTAGTACAGATACGCAGTATTTT. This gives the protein CASSIDKTGFSTDTQYF.

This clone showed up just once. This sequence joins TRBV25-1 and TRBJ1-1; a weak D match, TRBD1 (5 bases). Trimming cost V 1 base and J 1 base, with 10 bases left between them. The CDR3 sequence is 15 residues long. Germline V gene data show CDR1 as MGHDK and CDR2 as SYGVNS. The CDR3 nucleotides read TGTGCCAGCAGTGAATGGGGCGCGAAGAACACTGAAGCTTTCTTT. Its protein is CASSEWGAKNTEAFF. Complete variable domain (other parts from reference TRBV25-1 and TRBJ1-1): EADIYQTPRYLVIGTGKKITLECSQTMGHDKMYWYQQDPGMELHLIHYSYGVNSTEKGDLSSESTVSRIRTEHFPLTLESARPSHTSQYLCASSEWGAKNTEAFFGQGTRLTVV.

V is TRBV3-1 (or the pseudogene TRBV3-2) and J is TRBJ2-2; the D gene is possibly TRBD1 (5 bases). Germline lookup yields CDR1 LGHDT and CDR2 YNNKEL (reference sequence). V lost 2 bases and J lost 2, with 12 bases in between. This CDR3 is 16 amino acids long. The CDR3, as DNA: TGTGCCAGCAGCCAACTCAGGGTGGAAAACACCGGGGAGCTGTTTTTT. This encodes CASSQLRVENTGELFF.